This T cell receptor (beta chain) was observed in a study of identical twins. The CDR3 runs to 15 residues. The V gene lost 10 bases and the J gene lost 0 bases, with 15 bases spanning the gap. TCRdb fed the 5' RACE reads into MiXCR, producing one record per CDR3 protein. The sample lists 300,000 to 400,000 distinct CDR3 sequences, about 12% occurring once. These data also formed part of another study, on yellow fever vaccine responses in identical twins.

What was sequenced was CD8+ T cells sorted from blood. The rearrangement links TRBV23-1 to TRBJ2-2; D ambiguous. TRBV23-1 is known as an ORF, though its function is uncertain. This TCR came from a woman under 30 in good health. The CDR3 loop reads CAILPFTSNTGELFF. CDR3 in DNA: TGCGCCATCCTCCCCTTCACCTCGAACACCGGGGAGCTGTTTTTT.